This T cell receptor (beta chain) was sequenced in a study of cytomegalovirus exposure and HLA in healthy donors. General study findings and limits: Most of the TCR beta V segments (in an earlier analysis) were productive either about 87% or about 30% of the time. Later on, a genetic analysis was performed. It linked a missense variant in DCLRE1C with V- and J-gene trimming of TCR beta.

This clone came up a few times. Its specificity is unknown. PCR employed 60 Vbeta and 13 Jbeta primers. Here immunoSEQ multiplex PCR was the method, and the copy in TCRdb shows in-frame clones only, minus some. Of 90,000 to 130,000 clones in the sample, around 80% were seen once. The V and J ends lost 1 base and 4 bases, in that order; junction bases with no gene match: 1. The CDR3 sequence is 15 residues long. Germline V gives CDR1 SGHNT, CDR2 YENEEA. The chain combines TRBV11-3 with TRBJ2-1; TRBD1 agrees at 10 bases. Sequenced: PBMCs. The TCR sequence derives from a man aged 30 to 45 in good health and CMV-seropositive. The CDR3 is CASSLGDRGYNEQFF. CDR3 nucleotide sequence: TGTGCCAGCAGCTTAGGGGACAGGGGATACAATGAGCAGTTCTTC.